One and the same sample provided the 9 T cell receptor beta chains below, sequenced in a study of neoadjuvant anti-PD-1 for oral cavity cancer. Time point defined: after neoadjuvant nivolumab, at surgical resection. Profiling relied on immunoSEQ multiplex PCR, and the TCRdb table lists in-frame clones only, not all of them. The sample lists 35,000 to 50,000 clones, 65% to 85% occurring once. This sample comprised PBMCs, obtained after nivolumab (anti-PD-1) treatment. These receptors came from a person between 35 and 79 years old with oral cavity squamous cell carcinoma.

This clone is medium-sized (0.01 to 0.1%). The V call is TRBV5-6, the J call TRBJ2-1; the match to TRBD1 covers 7 bases. This CDR3 has 16 amino acids. V lost 3 bases and J lost 6; bases outside the gene matches: 12. Looked up from germline, CDR1 is SGHDT and CDR2 is YYEEEE. Here the CDR3 reads CASSSRDRGYFNEQFF. In DNA form, the CDR3 reads TGTGCCAGCAGCTCCAGGGACAGAGGATACTTCAATGAGCAGTTCTTC.

With respect to this clone: The junction differs from germline at one of its ends, possibly a read error. Other DNA sequences in the same sample also yield this CDR3. The V gene is TRBV7-6, the J gene TRBJ2-1; D not certain. The CDR3 runs 11 residues. The germline CDR1 and CDR2 sequences are SGHVS and FNYEAQ. CDR3 region: CASSSHNEQFF. CDR3 coding DNA: TGTGCCAGCAGCTCCCACAATGAGCAGTTCTTC.

V is TRBV5-1 and J is TRBJ2-5; TRBD2 agrees at 8 bases. The CDR3 length is 14 residues. The germline CDR1 and CDR2 sequences are SGHRS and YFSETQ. Trimming removed 4 bases from V and 5 bases from J; junction bases left unmatched: 7. The CDR3 here is CASSTGVAGETQYF. As DNA, the CDR3 is TGCGCCAGCAGCACTGGGGTAGCGGGGGAGACCCAGTACTTC.

The chain employs TRBV5-1 and TRBJ2-3, with TRBD2 matching 12 bases. Losses at the gene ends were 5 bases for V and 0 bases for J; bases not matched to a gene: 7. This CDR3 region has 17 residues. Germline lookup yields CDR1 SGHRS and CDR2 YFSETQ. CDR3: CASRPRLAGVSTDTQYF. The CDR3 DNA is TGCGCCAGCAGGCCCCGACTAGCGGGGGTTAGCACAGATACGCAGTATTTT.

The rearrangement uses TRBV29-1 and TRBJ1-5; TRBD1 might be the D (5 bases). The CDR3 consists of 16 residues. CDR1 SQVTM and CDR2 ANQGSEA come from the germline V gene. V lost 5 bases, J lost 1 base, and 18 bases lay in between. CDR3 loop: CSVLVGDLRSNQPQHF. CDR3 sequence (DNA): TGCAGCGTTTTGGTGGGGGACTTACGAAGCAATCAGCCCCAGCATTTT.

The V gene is TRBV4-2, the J gene TRBJ2-3; 11 bases are a match to TRBD2. The CDR3 contains 16 residues. With V trimmed by 3 bases and J by 4 bases, 6 bases remained unmatched. Per the germline V gene, CDR1 is LGHNA and CDR2 is YNFKEQ. The CDR3 DNA is TGTGCCAGCAGCCAGGATAGCGGGGGGGCATCAGATACGCAGTATTTT. Protein sequence: CASSQDSGGASDTQYF.

The V call is TRBV10-3, the J call TRBJ2-2; D is possibly TRBD2 (5 bases). The length of the CDR3 is 12 residues. Germline-derived CDR1 and CDR2 are ENHRY and SYGVKD. V lost 7 bases, J lost 6 bases, and 9 bases lay in between. This chain's CDR3 is CAINPGSGELFF. As DNA, the CDR3 is TGTGCCATCAACCCGGGATCCGGGGAGCTGTTTTTT.

The chain joins TRBV2 to TRBJ2-7, with D possibly TRBD1 on 6 matching bases. Germline values: CDR1 SNHLY, CDR2 FYNNEI. Between the trimmed V and J ends, which lost 7 bases and 0 bases, there was a span of 16 bases. There are 15 residues in the CDR3. The CDR3 DNA is TGTGCCAGCATTCCCCGGGACACCTACTCCTACGAGCAGTACTTC. Translation: CASIPRDTYSYEQYF.

The chain uses TRBV27 and TRBJ1-5; D not resolved. From germline, CDR1 is MNHEY and CDR2 SMNVEV (reference sequence). This CDR3 has 13 amino acids. Deletions cut 5 bases from V and 0 bases from J, with 5 bases between. The CDR3, as DNA: TGTGCCAGCAGTGAGTATAGCAATCAGCCCCAGCATTTT. As protein: CASSEYSNQPQHF.